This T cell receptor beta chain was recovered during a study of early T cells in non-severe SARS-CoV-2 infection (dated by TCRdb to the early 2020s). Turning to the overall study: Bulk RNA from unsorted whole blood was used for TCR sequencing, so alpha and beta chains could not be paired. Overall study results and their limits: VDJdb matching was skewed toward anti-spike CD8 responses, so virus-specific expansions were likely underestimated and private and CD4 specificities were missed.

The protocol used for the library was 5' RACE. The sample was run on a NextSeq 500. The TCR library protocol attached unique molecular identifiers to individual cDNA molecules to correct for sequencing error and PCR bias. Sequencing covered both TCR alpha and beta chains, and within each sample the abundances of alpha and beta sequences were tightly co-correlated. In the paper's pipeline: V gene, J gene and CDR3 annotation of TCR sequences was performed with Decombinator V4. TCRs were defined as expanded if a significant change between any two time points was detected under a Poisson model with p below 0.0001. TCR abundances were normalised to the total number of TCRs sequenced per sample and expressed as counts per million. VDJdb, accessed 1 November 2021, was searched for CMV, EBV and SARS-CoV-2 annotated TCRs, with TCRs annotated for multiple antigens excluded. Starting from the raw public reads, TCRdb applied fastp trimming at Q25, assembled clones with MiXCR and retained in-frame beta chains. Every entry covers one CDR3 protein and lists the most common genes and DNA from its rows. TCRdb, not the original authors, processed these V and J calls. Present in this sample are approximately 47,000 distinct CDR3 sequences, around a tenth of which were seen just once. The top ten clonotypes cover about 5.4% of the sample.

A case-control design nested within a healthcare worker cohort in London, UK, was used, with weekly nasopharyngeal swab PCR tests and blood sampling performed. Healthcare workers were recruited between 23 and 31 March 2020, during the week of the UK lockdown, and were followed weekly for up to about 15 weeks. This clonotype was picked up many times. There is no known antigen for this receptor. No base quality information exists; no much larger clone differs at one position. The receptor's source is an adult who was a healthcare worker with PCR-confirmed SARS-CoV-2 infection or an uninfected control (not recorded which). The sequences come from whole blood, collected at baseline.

In nucleotide form, the sequence is TGCGCCAGCAGCTTCCAGGGGGCGCACCAAGAGACCCAGTACTTC. This sequence encodes CASSFQGAHQETQYF. The V gene is TRBV5-1 and the J gene is TRBJ2-5, with 8 bases matching TRBD1. The CDR3 contains 15 residues, cysteine and phenylalanine counted. CDR3 DNA is the only sequence kept; it has 45 bases, read in frame from the first base. The CDR1 and CDR2 encoded by the germline V gene are SGHRS and YFSETQ. Ends trimmed: V by 2 bases, J by 0 bases; bases unmatched to a gene: 3.